This TCR beta chain came from a study of Ad26.COV2.S vaccination and SARS-CoV-2 variants (dated by TCRdb to the early 2020s). Turning to the overall study: Donors in the vaccine arm were drawn from COV1001, a multicentre, randomized, double-blind, placebo-controlled phase I-IIa trial testing Ad26.COV2.S in healthy adults. Blinding of investigators to trial group allocation was maintained during experiments and outcome assessment. Ad26.COV2.S was administered intramuscularly at a dose of 5x10^10 or 1x10^11 viral particles, either as one shot or as two shots given 56 days apart. The specificity and breadth of SARS-CoV-2-reactive T cell receptors after Ad26.COV2.S vaccination were assessed by TCRbeta repertoire sequencing. The TCR-sequenced set comprised around 30 samples: around 20 Ad26.COV2.S vaccine recipients, 5 placebo recipients and 8 SARS-CoV-2 convalescent individuals. Trial participants were randomized into five groups of five: low-dose or high-dose Ad26.COV2.S given once or twice, or placebo on both occasions. Here is what the overall study found, with its caveats: Higher spike-specific TCR breadth was observed in Ad26.COV2.S recipients than in placebo recipients (P = 0.0014). According to the authors, total T cell responses may have been underestimated by the TCR breadth and depth analyses. The study was not powered to compare responses between vaccine doses or regimens. After vaccination, spike-specific CD8+ and CD4+ T cell responses were reported to show substantial breadth. Comparable non-spike TCR breadth was observed between vaccine and placebo recipients, consistent with only spike being contained in the vaccine.

CDR1 ENHRY and CDR2 SYGVKD were looked up in the germline V gene. Ends trimmed: V by 6 bases, J by 7 bases; bases unmatched to a gene: 5. CDR3 length: 14 amino acids, cysteine to phenylalanine. Just the 42-base CDR3 DNA is kept, in frame starting at base 1. The immunoSEQ Assay was used to sequence TCRbeta CDR3 regions. After extraction, genomic DNA underwent amplification by bias-controlled multiplex PCR, followed by high-throughput sequencing. Per the authors' processing: Collapsing and filtering of sequences were performed to quantify the absolute abundance of each unique TCRbeta CDR3 region. Usable DNA was measured by amplifying reference genes present in all nucleated cells, and TCRbeta template counts were normalized to that usable DNA to estimate T cell fraction. Repertoire TCRs were annotated as SARS-CoV-2-specific by exact matching of V gene, CDR3 amino acid sequence and J gene to a known reactive TCR set. MIRA supplied the reference SARS-CoV-2 TCR set, which was filtered for enrichment in COVID-19-positive ImmuneCODE repertoires so that public or cross-reactive TCRs were removed. Using the MIRA antigens, annotated TCRs were further analysed by specific ORF or by position within an ORF. Breadth was defined as the number of annotated unique rearrangements divided by the total number of unique productive rearrangements, and depth was defined as the summed frequency of the annotated unique rearrangements. Two-sided Wilcoxon rank-sum tests were applied when comparing TCR breadth between groups. As stored in TCRdb, this immuneACCESS dataset retains in-frame rearrangements with V and J assigned. A fraction of the clones does not appear; measured against another copy, unresolved V genes explain less than half of the discrepancy, and the remainder lacks a known reason. For V, J and clone size, that table is used; D and trimming come from the DNA. This sample comprises a few hundred thousand clones, 88% of them detected only once. Clones ranked in the top ten supply 3.6% of the sample.

The treatment or condition label of this sample denotes: 15 to 20 received Ad26.COV2.S at low or high dose, single or two shots; roughly five received placebo; per-sample allocation not given. Repertoires of vaccine and placebo recipients were sequenced from samples taken on day 63 after the first injection. Cohort 1b enrolled 25 to 30 adults aged 18-55 years at a single site in Boston, USA, between 29 July and 7 August 2020. Ad26.COV2.S was a replication-incompetent adenovirus type 26 vector that expressed a prefusion-stabilized SARS-CoV-2 spike protein derived from the original Wuhan strain. This clone was counted a single time. Its binding antigen is unknown. Within one base of it there is no much larger clone, and no base qualities were kept.

Sequenced material: peripheral blood, taken in a trial of Ad26.COV2.S vaccine versus placebo. The chain links TRBV10-3 with TRBJ1-6; the central 8 bases match TRBD1. This clonotype was obtained from a person between 18 and 65 years old who received the Ad26.COV2.S COVID-19 vaccine or a placebo. For the CDR3, the sequence is CAIRDRGENSPLHF. In nucleotides, the sequence is TGTGCCATCAGAGACAGGGGCGAGAATTCACCCCTCCACTTT.